This T cell receptor (beta chain) was obtained from a study of cytomegalovirus exposure and HLA in healthy donors. Study conclusions and caveats: Some V segments (TRBV6-2 and TRBV6-3 among them) were excluded as indistinguishable. Some TCR beta chains (164 of them) were listed as cytomegalovirus-associated. Reported results showed that the classifier diagnosed cytomegalovirus status with high specificity and sensitivity.

The study ran its PCR with 60 Vbeta and 13 Jbeta primers. Authors' data handling: Roughly 12 million shared chains were among roughly 81 million unique TCR beta chains counted in a later analysis. The data were produced by immunoSEQ multiplex PCR, yet TCRdb's version contains in-frame clones alone and is incomplete. V and J calls and clone size are given by that table; D and trimming were obtained from the DNA. The data show roughly 190,000 clones, about 80% seen once. With 3 bases clipped from V and 2 bases from J, the junction kept 8 bases outside the gene matches. From germline, CDR1 is KGHSH and CDR2 LQKENI. This CDR3 has 16 residues. Comments on this clone: What it recognizes is unknown.

The sample comprised PBMCs. The rearrangement links TRBV18 to TRBJ2-3; TRBD2 aligns across 7 bases. This TCR came from a woman aged 50 to 60 in good health and CMV-seronegative. The CDR3 spells CASSPWEGSYTDTQYF. CDR3 bases: TGTGCCAGCTCACCCTGGGAGGGGTCGTACACAGATACGCAGTATTTT.